Following are 10 T cell receptor beta chains from one sample sequenced in a study of blood T cell repertoires in COVID-19. Libraries were prepared by immunoSEQ multiplex PCR; TCRdb keeps only in-frame clonotypes and omits some of them. This sample has a few hundred thousand clones, with approximately 84% found just once. The sequenced sample consisted of peripheral blood. The receptors come from a woman in her fifties or sixties with acute or convalescent COVID-19.

V gene TRBV18 combines with J gene TRBJ2-1; 7 nucleotides align to TRBD2. This CDR3 spans 16 amino acids. Germline CDR1 KGHSH, CDR2 LQKENI. J was trimmed by 4 bases and V by 2 bases; bases with no gene match: 8. CDR3 in amino acids: CASSPSSGLGYNEQFF. The DNA of the CDR3 is TGTGCCAGCTCACCAAGTAGCGGGTTGGGGTACAATGAGCAGTTCTTC.

The chain is built from TRBV6-5 and TRBJ1-1; a weak D match, TRBD1 (6 bases). The V end was cut by 6 bases, the J end by 3 bases, with 11 bases between. The CDR3 contains 13 residues. Germline CDR1 is MNHEY and CDR2 is SVGAGI. CDR3 sequence reads: CASRTDSYTEAFF. Written as DNA, the CDR3 is TGTGCCAGCAGGACGGACAGCTACACTGAAGCTTTCTTT.

The J gene is TRBJ1-5, the V gene TRBV7-9; 8 bases are shared with TRBD1. This CDR3 has 15 residues. CDR1 and CDR2 (germline): SEHNR, FQNEAQ (reference sequence). Trimming removed 4 bases from V and 5 bases from J; junction bases left unmatched: 7. This CDR3 is CASSSFSGGDQPQHF. As DNA, the CDR3 is TGTGCCAGCAGCTCATTTTCAGGGGGCGATCAGCCCCAGCATTTT.

The CDR3 region has the DNA TGCAGCGTTGAGCGCCCTCCGAGGGGCTACACCTTC. It codes for CSVERPPRGYTF. V and J are TRBV29-1 and TRBJ1-2; D is undetermined. The CDR3 is made up of 12 amino acids. Germline-derived CDR1 and CDR2 are SQVTM and ANQGSEA. Trimming pared 3 bases from V and 8 bases from J, leaving 13 bases between.

The rearrangement links TRBV11-2 to TRBJ2-7; 9 bases fit TRBD2. J was trimmed by 5 bases and V by 0 bases; bases with no gene match: 5. CDR1 is SGHAT and CDR2 is FQNNGV in the germline V gene. The length of the CDR3 is 15 residues. The CDR3 here is CASSLEGGGAHEQYF. The DNA of the CDR3 is TGTGCCAGCAGCTTAGAGGGCGGGGGGGCCCACGAGCAGTACTTC.

This clone was counted between two and nine times. This rearrangement joins TRBV7-9 to TRBJ1-1; TRBD1 matches at 8 bases. There are 15 residues in the CDR3. The ends lost 5 bases at V and 3 bases at J; junction bases unmatched: 8. CDR1 is SEHNR and CDR2 is FQNEAQ in the germline V gene (reference sequence). CDR3 in amino acids: CASSQRTGLDTEAFF. In DNA form, the CDR3 reads TGTGCCAGCAGCCAAAGGACAGGGTTGGACACTGAAGCTTTCTTT.

This rearrangement joins TRBV12-3 or TRBV12-4 to TRBJ1-5, with D perhaps TRBD1 (5 bases). The CDR3 runs 12 residues. V shed 7 bases and J shed 7 bases, with 11 bases lying between them. CDR3 protein: CASNEGLQPQHF. The CDR3 DNA reads as TGTGCCAGCAACGAGGGACTACAGCCCCAGCATTTT.

This clone was observed once. This chain connects TRBV5-4 to TRBJ2-7, with D perhaps matching TRBD2 (6 bases). Germline V gene data show CDR1 as SGHNT and CDR2 as YYREEE (reference sequence). V lost 3 bases and J 4 bases, leaving 14 bases between the germline ends. The CDR3 covers 14 residues. The CDR3 reads CASSSGAGSYEQYF. CDR3 DNA: TGTGCCAGCAGCTCGGGAGCAGGGTCGTACGAGCAGTACTTC.

CDR3: CAISERGGLAGGRSTDTQYF. CDR3 in DNA: TGTGCCATCAGTGAGAGGGGCGGACTAGCGGGGGGGCGTAGCACAGATACGCAGTATTTT. This chain uses TRBV10-3 with TRBJ2-3; TRBD2 matches 15 bases. The germline V gene encodes CDR1 ENHRY and CDR2 SYGVKD. The CDR3 loop spans 20 amino acids. Trimming removed 2 bases from V and 0 bases from J; junction bases left unmatched: 9.

The CDR3 reads CASSPSPSNTGELFF. In DNA, the CDR3 is TGTGCCAGCTCACCATCGCCTAGCAACACCGGGGAGCTGTTTTTT. V is TRBV18 and J is TRBJ2-2; D perhaps matches TRBD2 (5 bases). The CDR3 length is 15 residues. V lost 2 bases and J lost 2, with 9 bases in between. Germline V lookup: CDR1 KGHSH, CDR2 LQKENI.